This T cell receptor (beta chain) was profiled in a study of T cell changes during pregnancy in multiple sclerosis. The germline V gene has CDR1 MNHEY and CDR2 SVGAGI. The CDR3 consists of 15 residues. J was trimmed by 2 bases and V by 2 bases; bases with no gene match: 2. Clones were read by immunoSEQ multiplex PCR, and TCRdb kept only the in-frame ones, dropping some. The sample records tens of thousands of clones, 75% to 95% being singletons. This material consisted of CD4+ T cells from peripheral blood mononuclear cells, taken in the second trimester of pregnancy. This TCR came from a female donor in good health, enrolled as a control in a pregnancy study. The chain recombines TRBV6-5 with TRBJ2-1, with TRBD2 identical over 8 bases. CDR3 nucleotide sequence: TGTGCCAGCAGTTACAGGGGACTAGCCTACAATGAGCAGTTCTTC. Encoded protein: CASSYRGLAYNEQFF.